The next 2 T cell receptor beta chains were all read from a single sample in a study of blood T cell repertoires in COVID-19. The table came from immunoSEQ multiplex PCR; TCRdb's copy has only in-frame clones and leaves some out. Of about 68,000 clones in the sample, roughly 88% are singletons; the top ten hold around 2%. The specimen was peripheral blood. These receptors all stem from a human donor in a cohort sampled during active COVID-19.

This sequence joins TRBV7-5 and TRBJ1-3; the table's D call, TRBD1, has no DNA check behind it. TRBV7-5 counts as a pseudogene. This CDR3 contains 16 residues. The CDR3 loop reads CARSDRGGLAGNTIYF. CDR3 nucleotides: TGTGCCAGAAGCGACAGGGGAGGCCTGGCTGGAAACACCATATATTTT.

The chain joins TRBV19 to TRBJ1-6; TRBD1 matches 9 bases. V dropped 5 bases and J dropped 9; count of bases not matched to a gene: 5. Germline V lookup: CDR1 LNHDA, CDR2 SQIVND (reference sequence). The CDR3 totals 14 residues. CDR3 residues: CASSRQGEGSPLHF. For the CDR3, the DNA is TGTGCCAGTAGTCGACAGGGGGAGGGTTCACCCCTCCACTTT.